This T cell receptor beta chain emerged from a study of T cell changes during pregnancy in multiple sclerosis. CDR1 and CDR2 (germline): SGDLS, YYNGEE. Trimming cost V 4 bases and J 3 bases, with 17 bases left between them. This CDR3 contains 16 residues. Assay used: immunoSEQ multiplex PCR; TCRdb lists only in-frame clones, some missing. The sample lists approximately 72,000 clones, 90% to 95% occurring once. The specimen comprised peripheral blood, sampled in the first trimester of pregnancy. This sequence originates from a female donor in good health, enrolled as a control in a pregnancy study. V usage is TRBV9 and J usage is TRBJ2-1, with D maybe TRBD2 (6 bases). The CDR3 DNA reads as TGTGCCAGCAGCCCTCTTTTAGCGGACCTCTACAATGAGCAGTTCTTC. Protein: CASSPLLADLYNEQFF.